The 12 T cell receptor beta chains presented below share a single source sample, sequenced in a study of blood T cell repertoires in COVID-19. The assay was immunoSEQ multiplex PCR, and TCRdb's table has in-frame clones only and misses some. This table has a few hundred thousand clones, approximately 85% appearing once. Sequencing was done on a sample of peripheral blood. These TCRs come from a man at least 80 years old with acute or convalescent COVID-19.

The J gene is TRBJ1-6, the V gene TRBV27; D perhaps matches TRBD1 (5 bases). CDR1 and CDR2 (germline): MNHEY, SMNVEV (reference sequence). This CDR3 contains 17 residues. V lost 5 bases, J lost 6 bases, and 20 bases lay in between. CDR3 region: CASSPGLGSSLNSPLHF. The DNA for the CDR3 is TGTGCCAGCAGTCCGGGACTTGGGAGTTCGCTTAATTCACCCCTCCACTTT.

Here the CDR3 reads CASSATDQNTEAFF. CDR3 nucleotide sequence: TGTGCCAGCAGCGCGACAGACCAGAACACTGAAGCTTTCTTT. The rearrangement uses TRBV3-1 (or the pseudogene TRBV3-2) and TRBJ1-1; a weak D match, TRBD1 (5 bases). Trimming shortened V by 5 bases and J by 1 base, and 11 bases separated the two germline ends. The length of the CDR3 is 14 residues. The V gene's germline CDR1 is LGHDT and CDR2 YNNKEL (reference sequence).

This chain links TRBV7-9 with TRBJ2-2, with TRBD1 identical over 7 bases. V dropped 2 bases and J dropped 2; count of bases not matched to a gene: 11. Germline loops: CDR1 SEHNR, CDR2 FQNEAQ (reference sequence). CDR3 length: 18 amino acids. Here the CDR3 DNA reads TGTGCCAGCAGCTTAAGCCTTAGGACAGGAGACAACACCGGGGAGCTGTTTTTT. Translation gives CASSLSLRTGDNTGELFF.

This sequence joins TRBV19 and TRBJ1-3; D remains ambiguous. The V gene's germline CDR1 is LNHDA and CDR2 SQIVND (reference sequence). The germline V and J ends were trimmed by 3 bases and 3 bases, with 12 bases remaining between them. The CDR3 covers 15 residues. This CDR3 reads CASSINLPRGNTIYF. In DNA, the CDR3 is TGTGCCAGTAGTATCAATCTGCCGCGTGGAAACACCATATATTTT.

V usage is TRBV7-9 and J usage is TRBJ1-1, with 9 bases identical to TRBD1. Trimming removed 5 bases from V and 2 bases from J; junction bases left unmatched: 6. The CDR3 is 15 residues long. Germline CDR1 is SEHNR and CDR2 is FQNEAQ (reference sequence). The CDR3 here is CASSPDRGSNTEAFF. Here the CDR3 DNA reads TGTGCCAGCAGCCCGGACAGGGGCTCCAACACTGAAGCTTTCTTT.

The J gene is TRBJ1-1, the V gene TRBV6-4; 7 positions agree with TRBD1. This CDR3 comprises 14 residues. Germline V gene sequence: CDR1 MRHNA, CDR2 SNTAGT. The J segment lost 1 base and the V segment lost 7 bases, leaving 6 bases of the junction unmatched. The CDR3 nucleotides read TGTGCCAGCAACGCGGGACAGAAGAACACTGAAGCTTTCTTT. Translation gives CASNAGQKNTEAFF.

The genes are TRBV7-9 and TRBJ1-1; the match to TRBD1 covers 9 bases. V was clipped by 5 bases and J by 0 bases; unmatched bases: 1. CDR3 length: 14 residues. Germline CDR1 is SEHNR and CDR2 is FQNEAQ (reference sequence). CDR3 DNA: TGTGCCAGCAGCCGGACAGGGGTGAACACTGAAGCTTTCTTT. It codes for CASSRTGVNTEAFF.

The rearrangement uses TRBV6-5 and TRBJ1-2; 8 positions match TRBD1. The CDR3 is 15 residues long. CDR1 and CDR2 from the germline V gene are MNHEY and SVGAGI. Losses at the gene ends were 4 bases for V and 1 base for J; bases not matched to a gene: 5. The CDR3 nucleotides are TGTGCCAGCAGTTCCTGGACAGGGAGTAACTATGGCTACACCTTC. This codes for CASSSWTGSNYGYTF.

The chain employs TRBV3-1 (or the pseudogene TRBV3-2) and TRBJ2-7; perhaps TRBD1 as D (5 bases). V lost 5 bases and J lost 3, with 14 bases in between. From germline, CDR1 is LGHDT and CDR2 YNNKEL (reference sequence). This CDR3 is 14 amino acids long. The DNA of the CDR3 is TGTGCCAGCAGCGGGCGGTGGGGCAGCTACGAGCAGTACTTC. This sequence encodes CASSGRWGSYEQYF.

V gene TRBV18 combines with J gene TRBJ1-3, with 9 bases lining up with TRBD1. CDR1 is KGHSH and CDR2 is LQKENI in the germline V gene. The trim removed 3 bases at V and 0 bases at J, leaving 3 bases unmatched. The length of the CDR3 is 16 residues. The CDR3 here is CASSPGQGSSGNTIYF. In DNA, the CDR3 is TGTGCCAGCTCACCCGGACAGGGGAGCTCTGGAAACACCATATATTTT.

This sequence joins TRBV3-1 (or the pseudogene TRBV3-2) and TRBJ2-1; 7 bases agree with TRBD2. The CDR3 extends over 11 amino acids. Per the germline V gene, CDR1 is LGHDT and CDR2 is YNNKEL (reference sequence). V lost 4 bases, J lost 10 bases, and 1 base stayed unmatched. The CDR3 here is CASSRGGEQFF. The DNA of the CDR3 is TGTGCCAGCAGCCGGGGGGGGGAGCAGTTCTTC.

This chain joins TRBV5-1 and TRBJ2-7, with 10 bases identical to TRBD2. The junction had 14 bases not matched to a gene; V was cut back by 2 bases and J by 0 bases. The germline CDR1 and CDR2 sequences are SGHRS and YFSETQ. The CDR3 covers 19 residues. In nucleotides, the CDR3 is TGCGCCAGCAGCTTAGGATTGGCTAGCGGGGGCCTTAGCTCCTACGAGCAGTACTTC. Protein sequence: CASSLGLASGGLSSYEQYF.